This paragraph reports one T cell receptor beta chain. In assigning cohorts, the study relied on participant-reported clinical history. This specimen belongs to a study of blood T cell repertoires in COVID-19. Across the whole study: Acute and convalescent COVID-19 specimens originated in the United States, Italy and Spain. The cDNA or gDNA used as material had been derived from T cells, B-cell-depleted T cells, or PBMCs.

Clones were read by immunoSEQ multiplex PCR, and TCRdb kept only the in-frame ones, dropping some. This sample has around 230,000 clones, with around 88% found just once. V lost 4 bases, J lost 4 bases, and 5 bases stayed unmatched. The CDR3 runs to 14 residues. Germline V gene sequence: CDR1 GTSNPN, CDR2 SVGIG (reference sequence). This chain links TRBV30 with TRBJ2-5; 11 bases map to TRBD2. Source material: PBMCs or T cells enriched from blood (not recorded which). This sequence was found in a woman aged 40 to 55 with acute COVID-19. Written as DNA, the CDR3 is TGTGCCTGGAAGGTAGCGGGAGGGCCAGAGACCCAGTACTTC. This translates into CAWKVAGGPETQYF.